This T cell receptor (beta chain) was documented in a study of cytomegalovirus exposure and HLA in healthy donors (dated 2017 in TCRdb). Looking at the study overall: In an earlier analysis of several hundred of the donors, around 290 Gb of sequence data and roughly 100 million unique TCR beta sequences from 150 million to 200 million T cells were reported. Because of strong linkage in the cohort, roughly five DR-DQ haplotypes were treated as single units for association and clustering. The study aimed to test whether signatures of past pathogen exposure could be identified by cataloging public T cell receptors. Alongside the repertoire data, information on donor age, sex, ethnicity and CMV serostatus was compiled. High-throughput TCR immunosequencing, statistical association of individual TCRs with disease status, and machine learning were combined to predict cytomegalovirus infection status. An earlier analysis of some 600 of the donors applied high-throughput TCR beta sequencing to assess whether each TCR beta V gene segment acted as functional or pseudogenic. The number of typed donors differed by locus: roughly 620-630 for A, B, C, DRB1 and DQB1; 522 for DQA1; about 600 for DPA1; and 450 to 480 for DPB1. Rather than using new phenotypic data, the later analysis identified candidate immune exposures from TCR beta sequences and from how often those sequences occurred across donors. The T cell repertoires of 666 subjects were profiled by immunosequencing and related to cytomegalovirus serostatus. Class I and class II HLA loci were covered by the typing at four-digit resolution. An early release that covered about 600 HLA-typed donors contained approximately 300 gigabases of sequencing data and tens of millions of unique TCR sequences. On average, approximately 250,000 unique TCR beta nucleotide sequences were sequenced per donor among roughly 430 genotyped donors of the cohort, with roughly 18% of those sequences being non-productive. A later analysis re-analyzed previously published TCR beta repertoires from 666 donors and added high-resolution HLA genotyping to study TCR occurrence patterns. Of the roughly 420 genotyped donors, roughly 76% were placed in the genetic ancestry cluster associated with self-reported Caucasian donors. In addition to the first cohort of roughly 700 subjects, a separate validation cohort of approximately 120 different subjects was used. A later genetic analysis took genome-wide SNP genotypes for about 55% of the roughly 670 donors and used that subset as a discovery cohort. Every discovery cohort repertoire had been produced on one sequencing platform. What the authors observed across the whole study: In this cohort, only TCR beta chains were sequenced, and detectable features were limited by the absence of alpha or paired-chain data. The classifier was reported to diagnose cytomegalovirus status with high specificity and sensitivity in both the original cohort and the validation cohort. A later genetic analysis reported fewer N-insertions in productive TCRs among donors in an Asian-associated ancestry cluster than the roughly 650-donor mean. In an earlier analysis of about 600 of the donors, most TCR beta V segments appeared in productive rearrangements about 87% or about 30% of the time, broadly matching IMGT annotations. A cluster of highly shared sequence variants was judged likely to represent a technical artifact of the sequencing pipeline. In a later analysis, most CMV-associated TCR beta chains were found to appear HLA-restricted, with HLA associations seemingly driven largely by CMV exposure. Linkage disequilibrium might explain the correlated functional status among segregating V segments, but an unknown experimental factor could not be ruled out. At a false discovery rate of 0.05, a later analysis linked approximately 18,000 TCR beta sequences to specific HLA alleles. CMV serostatus was the only immune exposure information available for the cohort. A later analysis reported that several top co-occurrence clusters appeared linked to parvovirus B19, influenza, CMV and Epstein-Barr virus. Some IMGT-functional V segments, including TRBV6-2 and TRBV6-3, could not be distinguished by the 87-base-pair reads and were therefore excluded. The study listed approximately 150 TCR beta chains as associated with cytomegalovirus. A later analysis found that HLA-associated TCR beta chains were more clonally expanded and had lower generation probabilities than equally common non-associated chains. A few of the identified cytomegalovirus-associated TCR beta chains were confirmed in vitro to be specific for cytomegalovirus antigens. When HLA alleles, especially DR and DQ, strongly co-occurred, TCR associations were difficult to assign to individual alleles. The authors suggested that the approach could potentially be extended to other disease states and immunological phenotypes. A further reported finding was that TCR beta sequences accurately predicted the HLA-A and HLA-B alleles for most subjects in the first cohort. Because some donors lacked HLA typing at each locus, the association tests relied only on the typed subset. In a later genetic analysis, a missense DCLRE1C variant was associated with V-gene and J-gene trimming of TCR beta chains, and the association was replicated in an independent cohort. In a later analysis, TCR association rates were found to vary across HLA loci, with the most associated TCRs seen for DRB1 alleles and the fewest for HLA-C alleles. The earlier analysis of approximately 590 of the donors excluded 15 to 20 rarely observed V segments, including chromosome 9 orphons, because counts were too low. Roughly uniform sequencing depth across donors was assumed in presence/absence analyses, although this assumption may not hold. While some public TCRs were present in many individuals, most TCR sequences turned up only very rarely across donors.

The cohort was made up of 666 healthy bone marrow donors. At the time of sampling, all cohort members were nominally healthy, though unrecorded immune exposures were likely present. The donor was CMV seronegative and was included in the group of approximately 350 seronegative cohort members. A peripheral blood sample was collected from each donor, and TCR beta sequencing was performed on peripheral blood mononuclear cells. Genomic DNA was extracted from the blood cell samples with the Qiagen DNeasy Blood Extraction Kit. The method behind the library was the immunoSEQ multiplex PCR assay. For the multiplex PCR, a mixture combining 60 forward primers for TCR Vbeta segments and 13 reverse primers for TCR Jbeta segments was used. The CDR3 region of rearranged TCR beta genes was amplified from genomic DNA by a multiplex PCR assay. The amplified TCR beta libraries were sequenced on the Illumina HiSeq System as 87-base-pair reads. From the authors' description of their analysis: A later analysis counted some 74 million unique TCR beta chains across the roughly 700 repertoires, and around 9.9 million of these chains were shared by at least two donors. Raw reads were error-corrected and collapsed into unique sequences by a nearest-neighbor algorithm in which closely related sequences were merged to remove PCR and sequencing errors. V, D and J gene segments were assigned by aligning CDR3 sequences to IMGT reference sequences. For a sequence to be retained, a match of at least six nucleotides to both a V gene segment and a J gene segment was required. A rearrangement counted as productive if the CDR3 had no stop codons and remained in frame with V and J, and every other rearrangement counted as non-productive. CDR3 was defined according to IMGT convention as the region running from the second conserved V-encoded cysteine to the conserved J-encoded phenylalanine. The earlier analysis of about 570 of the donors excluded any sequence lacking an unambiguous match to a single V gene segment. An earlier analysis of fewer than 750 of the donors called V segments functional above 56.7% productive rearrangements and segregating when the between-donor standard deviation exceeded 5%. A statistical classification framework was built to diagnose cytomegalovirus status from the catalog of TCR beta chain sequences. A later analysis assigned V and J genes by comparing TCR nucleotide sequences with IMGT/GENE-DB human TR gene sequences. Using the TCRdist pipeline, a later analysis assigned CDR3 sequences along with most-parsimonious VDJ recombination scenarios. In a later analysis, each TCR beta chain was defined by its CDR3 amino acid sequence together with its V-gene family, and reads without a unique V-gene family were excluded. A later analysis removed 600 or so highly shared, low-generation-probability nucleotide sequences to deal with suspected cross-contamination and a sequencing artifact. In a later analysis, a clonal expansion index was calculated for each public chain from normalized within-repertoire ranks of inferred template counts. Generation probabilities in a later analysis came from a VDJ recombination model fitted to out-of-frame rearrangements, and those results were checked against IGoR. A later analysis scored TCR-TCR, TCR-HLA and TCR-CMV co-occurrence with hypergeometric tests, applying a repertoire-size bias correction to TCR pairs. False discovery rates were estimated in a later analysis by permuting HLA or CMV assignments 20 times. In a later analysis, co-occurring TCRs were grouped using DBSCAN, with TCRdist sequence similarity added in when clustering inside HLA-allele-positive subsets. Repertoires with fewer than 30,000 or more than 120,000 public chains were left out of co-occurrence clustering, as were a handful of repertoires with anomalous nucleotide sharing. This immuneACCESS table, as held by TCRdb, lists in-frame sequences with V and J called but not all clones. Of the missing ones, under half trace to an unresolved V gene in checked studies; the others have no known cause. V and J calls and clone size follow that table, whereas D and trimming were derived from the DNA. This sample comprises about 120,000 clones, over 60% of them detected only once. Roughly 3% of the sample comes from the top ten.

The germline V gene encodes CDR1 LGHNA and CDR2 YNFKEQ. Germline trimming: 2 bases from V, 4 bases from J; junction bases outside gene matches: 7. From the cysteine up to the phenylalanine, the CDR3 has a length of 16 residues. Solely the CDR3 DNA is kept, with 48 bases framed from the first base. Concerning this clone: There is no known antigen for this receptor. One base away there is no much larger clone; base qualities are not given.

Sequencing used PBMCs. This clonotype was obtained from a female donor in good health and CMV-seronegative. The V and J segments used are TRBV4-2 and TRBJ2-5; TRBD1 matches 10 bases in the middle. The sequenced DNA: TGTGCCAGCAGCCAAATAGACAGGGGGCGGGTAGAGACCCAGTACTTC. The encoded protein is CASSQIDRGRVETQYF.